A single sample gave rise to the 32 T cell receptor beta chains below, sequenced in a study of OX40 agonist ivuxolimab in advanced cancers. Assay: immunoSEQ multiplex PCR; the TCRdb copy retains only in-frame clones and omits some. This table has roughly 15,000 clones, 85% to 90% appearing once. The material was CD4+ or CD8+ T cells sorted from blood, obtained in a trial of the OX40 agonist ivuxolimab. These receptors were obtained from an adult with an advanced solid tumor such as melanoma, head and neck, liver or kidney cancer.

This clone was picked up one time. Written as DNA, the CDR3 is TGCGCCAGCAGCCAAGATCCCCGGGCGGGGGGCCCTCATTACTTC. Amino acid sequence: CASSQDPRAGGPHYF. J is TRBJ2-5 and V is TRBV4-3; TRBD2 aligns across 8 bases. The germline CDR1 and CDR2 sequences are LGHNA and YSLEER. There are 15 residues in the CDR3. With 0 bases clipped from V and 14 bases from J, the junction kept 14 bases outside the gene matches.

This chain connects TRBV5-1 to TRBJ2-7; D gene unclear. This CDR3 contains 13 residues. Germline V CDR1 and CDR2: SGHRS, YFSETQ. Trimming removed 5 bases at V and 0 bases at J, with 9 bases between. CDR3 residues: CASSSDGSYEQYF. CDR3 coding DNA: TGCGCCAGCAGTTCTGACGGCTCCTACGAGCAGTACTTC. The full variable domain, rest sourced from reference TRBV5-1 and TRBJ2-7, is KAGVTQTPRYLIKTRGQQVTLSCSPISGHRSVSWYQQTPGQGLQFLFEYFSETQRNKGNFPGRFSGRQFSNSRSEMNVSTLELGDSALYLCASSSDGSYEQYFGPGTRLTVT.

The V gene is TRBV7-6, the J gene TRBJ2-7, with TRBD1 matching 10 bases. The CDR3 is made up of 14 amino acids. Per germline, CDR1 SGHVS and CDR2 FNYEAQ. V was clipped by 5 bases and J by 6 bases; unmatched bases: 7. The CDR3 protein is CASSPGTGDGEQYF. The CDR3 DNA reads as TGTGCCAGCAGCCCCGGGACAGGGGACGGCGAGCAGTACTTC.

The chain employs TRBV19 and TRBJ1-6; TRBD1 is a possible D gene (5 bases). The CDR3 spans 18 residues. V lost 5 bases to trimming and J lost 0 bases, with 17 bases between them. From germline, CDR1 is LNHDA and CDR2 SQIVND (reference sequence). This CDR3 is CASSSGGTVSSYNSPLHF. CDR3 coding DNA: TGTGCCAGTAGTTCCGGTGGGACGGTGAGCTCCTATAATTCACCCCTCCACTTT.

The CDR3 loop reads CASSLPGTGGYGYTF. The CDR3 bases are TGTGCCAGCTCACTTCCGGGGACAGGGGGCTATGGCTACACCTTC. The gene calls are TRBV18 and TRBJ1-2, with TRBD1 matching over 11 bases. The germline CDR1 and CDR2 sequences are KGHSH and LQKENI. The CDR3 has 15 residues. V lost 4 bases, J lost 4 bases, and 5 bases stayed unmatched.

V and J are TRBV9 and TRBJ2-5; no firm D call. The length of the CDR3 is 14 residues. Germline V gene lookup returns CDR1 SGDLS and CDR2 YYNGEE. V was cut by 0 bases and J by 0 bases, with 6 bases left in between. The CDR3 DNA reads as TGTGCCAGCAGCGTAGCCGGGTACCAAGAGACCCAGTACTTC. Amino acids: CASSVAGYQETQYF.

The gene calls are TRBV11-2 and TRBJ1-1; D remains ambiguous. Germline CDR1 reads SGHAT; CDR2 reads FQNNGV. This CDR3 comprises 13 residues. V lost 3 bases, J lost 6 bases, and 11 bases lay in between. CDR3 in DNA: TGTGCCAGCAGCTTTTTCGGAATCTCTGAAGCTTTCTTT. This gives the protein CASSFFGISEAFF. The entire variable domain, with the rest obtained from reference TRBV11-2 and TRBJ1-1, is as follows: EAGVAQSPRYKIIEKRQSVAFWCNPISGHATLYWYQQILGQGPKLLIQFQNNGVVDDSQLPKDRFSAERLKGVDSTLKIQPAKLEDSAVYLCASSFFGISEAFFGQGTRLTVV.

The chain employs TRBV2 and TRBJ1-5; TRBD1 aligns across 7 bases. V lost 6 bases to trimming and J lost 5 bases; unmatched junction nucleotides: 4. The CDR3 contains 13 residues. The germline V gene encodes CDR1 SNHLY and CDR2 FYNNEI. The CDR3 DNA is TGTGCCAGCAGCCAGGACAGGCATCAGCCCCAGCATTTT. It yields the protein CASSQDRHQPQHF. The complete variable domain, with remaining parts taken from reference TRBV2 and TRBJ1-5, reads EPEVTQTPSHQVTQMGQEVILRCVPISNHLYFYWYRQILGQKVEFLVSFYNNEISEKSEIFDDQFSVERPDGSNFTLKIRSTKLEDSAMYFCASSQDRHQPQHFGDGTRLSIL.

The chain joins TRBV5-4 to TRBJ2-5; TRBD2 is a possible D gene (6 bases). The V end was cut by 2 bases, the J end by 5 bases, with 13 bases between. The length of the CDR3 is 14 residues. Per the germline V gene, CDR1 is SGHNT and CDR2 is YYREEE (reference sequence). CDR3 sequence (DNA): TGTGCCAGCAGCTTCCGTGACAGCGGGGAGACCCAGTACTTC. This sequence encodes CASSFRDSGETQYF.

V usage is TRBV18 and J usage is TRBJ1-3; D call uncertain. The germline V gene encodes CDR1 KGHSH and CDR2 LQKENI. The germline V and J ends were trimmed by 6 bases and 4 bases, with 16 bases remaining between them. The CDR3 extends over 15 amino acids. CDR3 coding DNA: TGTGCCAGCTCGGCGGACCTTAGCCCAGGAAACACCATATATTTT. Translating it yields CASSADLSPGNTIYF.

The CDR3 nucleotides read TGTGCCAGCAGCCCCTCCGGACAGGGGTTTGGCTACACCTTC. This codes for CASSPSGQGFGYTF. The chain combines TRBV7-3 with TRBJ1-2; the match to TRBD1 covers 9 bases. This CDR3 spans 14 amino acids. Losses at the gene ends were 5 bases for V and 7 bases for J; bases not matched to a gene: 8. Germline CDR1 SGHTA, CDR2 FQGTGA. Supplemented by reference TRBV7-3 and TRBJ1-2, the full variable domain reads GAGVSQTPSNKVTEKGKYVELRCDPISGHTALYWYRQSLGQGPEFLIYFQGTGAADDSGLPNDRFFAVRPEGSVSTLKIQRTERGDSAVYLCASSPSGQGFGYTFGSGTRLTVV.

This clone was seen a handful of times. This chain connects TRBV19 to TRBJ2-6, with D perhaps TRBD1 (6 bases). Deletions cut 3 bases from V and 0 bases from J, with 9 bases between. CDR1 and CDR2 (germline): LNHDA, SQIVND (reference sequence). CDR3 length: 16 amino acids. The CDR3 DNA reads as TGTGCCAGTAGTATTATGGACAGCTCTGGGGCCAACGTCCTGACTTTC. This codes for CASSIMDSSGANVLTF. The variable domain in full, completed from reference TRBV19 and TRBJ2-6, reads DGGITQSPKYLFRKEGQNVTLSCEQNLNHDAMYWYRQDPGQGLRLIYYSQIVNDFQKGDIAEGYSVSREKKESFPLTVTSAQKNPTAFYLCASSIMDSSGANVLTFGAGSRLTVL.

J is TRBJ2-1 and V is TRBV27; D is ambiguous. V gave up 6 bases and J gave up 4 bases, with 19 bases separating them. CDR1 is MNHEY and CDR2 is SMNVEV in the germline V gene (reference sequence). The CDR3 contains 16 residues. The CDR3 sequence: CASRGEGSHFYNEQFF. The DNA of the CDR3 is TGTGCCAGCAGGGGTGAAGGCAGTCACTTTTACAATGAGCAGTTCTTC.

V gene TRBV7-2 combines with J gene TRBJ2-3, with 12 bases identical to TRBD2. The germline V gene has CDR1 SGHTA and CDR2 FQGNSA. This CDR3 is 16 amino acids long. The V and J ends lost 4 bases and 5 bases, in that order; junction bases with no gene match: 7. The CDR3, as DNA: TGTGCCAGCAGCTCCTCACTAGCGGGGGGCATAGATACGCAGTATTTT. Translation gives CASSSSLAGGIDTQYF.

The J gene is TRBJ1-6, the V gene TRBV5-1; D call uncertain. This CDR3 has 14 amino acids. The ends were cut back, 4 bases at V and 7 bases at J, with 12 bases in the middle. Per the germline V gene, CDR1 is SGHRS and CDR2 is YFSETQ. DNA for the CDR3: TGCGCCAGCAGCCCCGGAGTGCCAAATTCACCCCTCCACTTT. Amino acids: CASSPGVPNSPLHF.

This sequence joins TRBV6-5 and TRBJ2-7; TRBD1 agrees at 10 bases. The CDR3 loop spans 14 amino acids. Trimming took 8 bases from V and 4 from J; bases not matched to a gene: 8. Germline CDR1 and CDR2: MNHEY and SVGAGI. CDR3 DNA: TGTGCCAGCCCACCGCGGACAGGGGGGTACGAGCAGTACTTC. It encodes CASPPRTGGYEQYF.

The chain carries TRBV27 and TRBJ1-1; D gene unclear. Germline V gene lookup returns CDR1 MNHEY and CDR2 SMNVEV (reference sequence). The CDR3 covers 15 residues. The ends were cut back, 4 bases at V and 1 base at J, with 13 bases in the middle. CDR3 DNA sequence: TGTGCCAGCAGTTCTCTACCGATAGGGAACACTGAAGCTTTCTTT. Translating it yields CASSSLPIGNTEAFF.

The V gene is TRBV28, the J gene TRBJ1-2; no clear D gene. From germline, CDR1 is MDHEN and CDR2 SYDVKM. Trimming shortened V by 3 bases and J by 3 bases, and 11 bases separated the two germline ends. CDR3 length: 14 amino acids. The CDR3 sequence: CASSLARVDYGYTF. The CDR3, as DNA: TGTGCCAGCAGTTTGGCCCGGGTGGACTATGGCTACACCTTC.

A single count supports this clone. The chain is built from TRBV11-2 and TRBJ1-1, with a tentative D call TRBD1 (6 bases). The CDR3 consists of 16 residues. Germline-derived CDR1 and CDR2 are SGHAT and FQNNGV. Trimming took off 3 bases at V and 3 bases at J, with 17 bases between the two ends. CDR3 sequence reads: CASSFLADRTYTEAFF. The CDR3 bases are TGTGCCAGCAGCTTTTTGGCGGACAGAACATACACTGAAGCTTTCTTT.

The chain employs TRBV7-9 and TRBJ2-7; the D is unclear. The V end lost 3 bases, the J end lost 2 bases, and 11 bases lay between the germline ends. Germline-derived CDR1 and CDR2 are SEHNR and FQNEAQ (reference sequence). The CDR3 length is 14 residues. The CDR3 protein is CASSLPTAPYEQYF. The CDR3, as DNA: TGTGCCAGCAGCTTGCCTACGGCCCCCTACGAGCAGTACTTC.

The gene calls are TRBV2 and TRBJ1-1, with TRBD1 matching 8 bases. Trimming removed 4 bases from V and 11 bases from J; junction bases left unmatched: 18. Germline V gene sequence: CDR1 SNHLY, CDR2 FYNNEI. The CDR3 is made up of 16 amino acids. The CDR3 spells CASSVGQGGLLGLAFF. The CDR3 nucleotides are TGTGCCAGCAGTGTCGGACAGGGTGGGCTTCTTGGACTGGCTTTCTTT.

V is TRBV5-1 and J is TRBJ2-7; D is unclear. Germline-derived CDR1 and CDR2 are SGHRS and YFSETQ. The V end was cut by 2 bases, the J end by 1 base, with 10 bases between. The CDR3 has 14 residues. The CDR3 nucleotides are TGCGCCAGCAGCTTTGAAGGGCTTTCCTACGAGCAGTACTTC. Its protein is CASSFEGLSYEQYF.

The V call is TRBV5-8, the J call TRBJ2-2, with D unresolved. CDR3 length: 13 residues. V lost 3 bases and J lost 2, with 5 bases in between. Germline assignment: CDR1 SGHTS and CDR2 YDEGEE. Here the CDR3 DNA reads TGTGCCAGCAGCTCCGGTAACACCGGGGAGCTGTTTTTT. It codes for CASSSGNTGELFF.

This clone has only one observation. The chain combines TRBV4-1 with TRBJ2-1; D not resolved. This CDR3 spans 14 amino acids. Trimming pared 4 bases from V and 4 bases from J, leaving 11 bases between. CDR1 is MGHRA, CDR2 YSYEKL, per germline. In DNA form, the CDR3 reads TGCGCCAGCAGCCTCAAGGCCGAATACAATGAGCAGTTCTTC. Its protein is CASSLKAEYNEQFF.

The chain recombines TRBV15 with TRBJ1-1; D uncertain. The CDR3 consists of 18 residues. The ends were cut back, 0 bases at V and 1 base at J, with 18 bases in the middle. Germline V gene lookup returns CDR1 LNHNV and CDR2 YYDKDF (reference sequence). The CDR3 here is CATSRDPWEARGNTEAFF. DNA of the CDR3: TGTGCCACCAGCAGAGACCCCTGGGAAGCCCGGGGGAACACTGAAGCTTTCTTT.

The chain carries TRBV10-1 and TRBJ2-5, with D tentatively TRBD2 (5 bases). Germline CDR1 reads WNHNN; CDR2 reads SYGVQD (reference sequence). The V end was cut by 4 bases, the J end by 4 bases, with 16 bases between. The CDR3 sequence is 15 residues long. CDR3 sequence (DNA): TGCGCCAGCAGTGGGGGAGACCCGACCCGAGAGACCCAGTACTTC. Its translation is CASSGGDPTRETQYF.

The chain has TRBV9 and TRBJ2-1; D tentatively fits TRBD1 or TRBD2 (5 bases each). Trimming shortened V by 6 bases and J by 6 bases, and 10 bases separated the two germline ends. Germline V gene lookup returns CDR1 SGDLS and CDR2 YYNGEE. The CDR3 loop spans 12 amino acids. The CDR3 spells CASTGASNEQFF. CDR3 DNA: TGTGCCAGCACCGGGGCCTCCAATGAGCAGTTCTTC.

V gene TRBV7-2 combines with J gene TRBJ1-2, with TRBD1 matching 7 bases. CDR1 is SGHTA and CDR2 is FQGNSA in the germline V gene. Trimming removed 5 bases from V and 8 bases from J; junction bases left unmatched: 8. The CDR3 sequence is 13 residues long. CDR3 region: CASSMTGIDGYTF. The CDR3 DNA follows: TGTGCCAGCAGCATGACAGGGATTGACGGCTACACCTTC.

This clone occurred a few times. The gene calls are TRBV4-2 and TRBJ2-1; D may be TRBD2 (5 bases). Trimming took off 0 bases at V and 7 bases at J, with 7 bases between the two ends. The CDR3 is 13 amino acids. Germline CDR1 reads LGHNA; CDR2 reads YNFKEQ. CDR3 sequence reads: CASSQDSGNEQFF. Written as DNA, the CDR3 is TGTGCCAGCAGCCAAGATTCGGGGAATGAGCAGTTCTTC.

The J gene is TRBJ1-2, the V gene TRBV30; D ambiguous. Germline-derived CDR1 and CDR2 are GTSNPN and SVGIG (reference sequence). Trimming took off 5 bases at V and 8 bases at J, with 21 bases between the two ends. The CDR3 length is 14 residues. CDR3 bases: TGTGCCTGGGGACCGGGAACTGGATTGGAGGGCTACACCTTC. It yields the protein CAWGPGTGLEGYTF.

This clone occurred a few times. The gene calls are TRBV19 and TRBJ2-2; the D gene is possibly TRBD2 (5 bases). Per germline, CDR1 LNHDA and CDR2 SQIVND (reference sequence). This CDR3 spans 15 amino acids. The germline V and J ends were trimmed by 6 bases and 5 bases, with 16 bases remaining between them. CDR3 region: CASRPPGSGTGELFF. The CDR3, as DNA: TGTGCCAGTAGGCCTCCAGGCTCGGGGACCGGGGAGCTGTTTTTT. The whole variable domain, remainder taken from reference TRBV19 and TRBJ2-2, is DGGITQSPKYLFRKEGQNVTLSCEQNLNHDAMYWYRQDPGQGLRLIYYSQIVNDFQKGDIAEGYSVSREKKESFPLTVTSAQKNPTAFYLCASRPPGSGTGELFFGEGSRLTVL.

For the CDR3, the DNA is TGTGCCAGCAGGTCACGAGACACAGATACGCAGTATTTT. This codes for CASRSRDTDTQYF. The chain carries TRBV7-3 and TRBJ2-3; D is unclear. Trimming stripped 6 bases from V and 2 bases from J, with 9 bases between. CDR1 and CDR2 from the germline V gene are SGHTA and FQGTGA. This CDR3 is 13 amino acids long.